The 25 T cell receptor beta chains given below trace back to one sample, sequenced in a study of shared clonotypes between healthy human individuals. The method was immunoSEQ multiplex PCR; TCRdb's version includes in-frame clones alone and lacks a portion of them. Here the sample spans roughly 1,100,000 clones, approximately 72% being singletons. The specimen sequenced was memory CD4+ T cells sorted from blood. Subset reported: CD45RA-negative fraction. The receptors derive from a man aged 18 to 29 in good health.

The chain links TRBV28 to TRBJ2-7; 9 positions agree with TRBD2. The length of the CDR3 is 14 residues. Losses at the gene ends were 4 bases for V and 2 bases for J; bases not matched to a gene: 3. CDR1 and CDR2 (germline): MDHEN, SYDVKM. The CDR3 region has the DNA TGTGCCAGCAGTTCGACTAGCGGAGCCTACGAGCAGTACTTC. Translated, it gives CASSSTSGAYEQYF. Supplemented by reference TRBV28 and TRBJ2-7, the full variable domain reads DVKVTQSSRYLVKRTGEKVFLECVQDMDHENMFWYRQDPGLGLRLIYFSYDVKMKEKGDIPEGYSVSREKKERFSLILESASTNQTSMYLCASSSTSGAYEQYFGPGTRLTVT.

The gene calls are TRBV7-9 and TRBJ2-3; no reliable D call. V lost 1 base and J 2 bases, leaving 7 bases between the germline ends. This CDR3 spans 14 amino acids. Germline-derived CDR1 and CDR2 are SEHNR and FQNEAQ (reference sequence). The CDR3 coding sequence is TGTGCCAGCAGCTTAGTAAGGGACACAGATACGCAGTATTTT. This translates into CASSLVRDTDTQYF.

The CDR3 here is CASSRSGSSEQYF. The DNA for the CDR3 is TGTGCCAGCAGCCGTAGCGGGAGCTCCGAGCAGTACTTC. The chain carries TRBV6-6 and TRBJ2-7; 9 bases map to TRBD2. The trim removed 6 bases at V and 6 bases at J, leaving 6 bases unmatched. CDR3 size: 13 residues. Germline V CDR1 and CDR2: MNHNY, SVGAGI (reference sequence).

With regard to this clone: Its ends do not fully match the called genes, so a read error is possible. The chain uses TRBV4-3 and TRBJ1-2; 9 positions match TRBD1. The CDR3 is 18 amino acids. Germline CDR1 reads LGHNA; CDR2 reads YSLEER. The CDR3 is CASSQDSMAKGQGMVVYF. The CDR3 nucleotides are TGCGCCAGCAGCCAAGATAGTATGGCTAAGGGACAGGGAATGGTGGTCTACTTC.

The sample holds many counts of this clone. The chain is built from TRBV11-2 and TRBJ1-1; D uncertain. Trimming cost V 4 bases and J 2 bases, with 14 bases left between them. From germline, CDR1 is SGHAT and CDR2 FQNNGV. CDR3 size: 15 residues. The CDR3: CASSSQAAGNTEAFF. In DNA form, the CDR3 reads TGTGCCAGCAGCTCTCAAGCCGCAGGTAACACTGAAGCTTTCTTT.

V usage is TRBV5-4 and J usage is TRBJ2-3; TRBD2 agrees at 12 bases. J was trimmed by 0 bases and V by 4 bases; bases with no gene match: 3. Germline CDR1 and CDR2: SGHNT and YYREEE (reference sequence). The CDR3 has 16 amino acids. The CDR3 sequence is CASSGGLAGSTDTQYF. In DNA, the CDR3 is TGTGCCAGCAGCGGAGGACTAGCGGGAAGCACAGATACGCAGTATTTT. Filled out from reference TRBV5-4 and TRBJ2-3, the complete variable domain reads ETGVTQSPTHLIKTRGQQVTLRCSSQSGHNTVSWYQQALGQGPQFIFQYYREEENGRGNFPPRFSGLQFPNYSSELNVNALELDDSALYLCASSGGLAGSTDTQYFGPGTRLTVL.

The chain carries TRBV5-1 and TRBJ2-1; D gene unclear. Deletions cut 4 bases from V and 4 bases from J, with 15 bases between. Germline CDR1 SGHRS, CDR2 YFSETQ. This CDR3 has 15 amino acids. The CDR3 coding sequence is TGCGCCAGCAGCCCACGGCCCGCAGGATACAATGAGCAGTTCTTC. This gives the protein CASSPRPAGYNEQFF.

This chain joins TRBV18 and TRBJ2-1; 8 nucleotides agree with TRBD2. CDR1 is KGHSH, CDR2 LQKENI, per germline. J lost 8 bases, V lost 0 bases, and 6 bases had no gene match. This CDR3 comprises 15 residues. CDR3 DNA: TGTGCCAGCTCACCACCCAGCGGGAGCTGGGATGAGCAGTTCTTC. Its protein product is CASSPPSGSWDEQFF.

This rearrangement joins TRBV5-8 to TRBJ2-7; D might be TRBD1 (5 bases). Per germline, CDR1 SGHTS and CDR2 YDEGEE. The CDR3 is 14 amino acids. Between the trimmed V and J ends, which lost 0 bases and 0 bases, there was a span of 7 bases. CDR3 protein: CASSLGQFSYEQYF. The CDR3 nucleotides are TGTGCCAGCAGCTTGGGACAGTTCTCCTACGAGCAGTACTTC.

The CDR3: CASSFDRTSRGAEAFF. For the CDR3, the DNA is TGTGCCAGCAGTTTTGACCGGACATCGCGTGGGGCTGAAGCTTTCTTT. This chain uses TRBV27 with TRBJ1-1, with D possibly being TRBD1 (5 bases). Germline CDR1 MNHEY, CDR2 SMNVEV (reference sequence). CDR3 length equals 16 residues. Trimming took off 3 bases at V and 6 bases at J, with 20 bases between the two ends.

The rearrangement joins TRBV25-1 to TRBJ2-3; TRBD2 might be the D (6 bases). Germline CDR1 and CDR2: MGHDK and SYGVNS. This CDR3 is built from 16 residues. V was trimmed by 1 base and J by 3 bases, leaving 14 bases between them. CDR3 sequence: CASSELARLGTDTQYF. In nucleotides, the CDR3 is TGTGCCAGCAGTGAATTGGCGAGACTAGGTACAGATACGCAGTATTTT.

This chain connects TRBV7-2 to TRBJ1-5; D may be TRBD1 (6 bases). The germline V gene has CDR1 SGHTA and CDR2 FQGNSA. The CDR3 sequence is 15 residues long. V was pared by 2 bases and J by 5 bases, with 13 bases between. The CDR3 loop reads CASSLRVGGDQPQHF. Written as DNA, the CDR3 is TGTGCCAGCAGCTTAAGGGTAGGGGGGGATCAGCCCCAGCATTTT.

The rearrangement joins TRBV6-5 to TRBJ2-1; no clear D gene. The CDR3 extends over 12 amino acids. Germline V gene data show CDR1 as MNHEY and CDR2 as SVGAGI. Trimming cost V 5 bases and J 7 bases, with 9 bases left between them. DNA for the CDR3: TGTGCCAGCAGTCGCACATCTAATGAGCAGTTCTTC. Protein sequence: CASSRTSNEQFF.

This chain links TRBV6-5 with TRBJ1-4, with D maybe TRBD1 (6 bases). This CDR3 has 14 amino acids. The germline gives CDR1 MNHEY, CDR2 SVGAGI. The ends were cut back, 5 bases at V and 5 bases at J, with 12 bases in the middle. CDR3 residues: CASSPNDRNEKLFF. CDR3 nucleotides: TGTGCCAGCAGTCCTAACGACAGGAATGAAAAACTGTTTTTT.

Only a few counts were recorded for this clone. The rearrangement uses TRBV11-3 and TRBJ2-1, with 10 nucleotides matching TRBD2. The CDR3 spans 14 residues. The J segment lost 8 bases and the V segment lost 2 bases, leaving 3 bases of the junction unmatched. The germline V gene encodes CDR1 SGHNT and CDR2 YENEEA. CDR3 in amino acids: CASSLSGREDEQFF. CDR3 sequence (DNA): TGTGCCAGCAGCTTAAGCGGGAGGGAGGATGAGCAGTTCTTC. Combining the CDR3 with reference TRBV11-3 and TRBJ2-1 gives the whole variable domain EAGVVQSPRYKIIEKKQPVAFWCNPISGHNTLYWYLQNLGQGPELLIRYENEEAVDDSQLPKDRFSAERLKGVDSTLKIQPAELGDSAVYLCASSLSGREDEQFFGPGTRLTVL.

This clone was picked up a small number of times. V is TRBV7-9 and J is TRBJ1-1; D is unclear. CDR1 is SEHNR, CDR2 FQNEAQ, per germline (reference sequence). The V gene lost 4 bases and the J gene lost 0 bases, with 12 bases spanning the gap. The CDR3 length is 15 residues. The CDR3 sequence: CASSSDARMNTEAFF. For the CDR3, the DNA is TGTGCCAGCAGCTCGGATGCTCGAATGAACACTGAAGCTTTCTTT.

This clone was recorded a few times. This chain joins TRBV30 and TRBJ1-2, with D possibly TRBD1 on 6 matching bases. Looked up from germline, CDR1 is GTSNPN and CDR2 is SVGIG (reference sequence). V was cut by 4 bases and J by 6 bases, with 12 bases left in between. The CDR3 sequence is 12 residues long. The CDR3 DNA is TGTGCCTGGAACGGTGGGGGCGATGGCTACACCTTC. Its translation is CAWNGGGDGYTF.

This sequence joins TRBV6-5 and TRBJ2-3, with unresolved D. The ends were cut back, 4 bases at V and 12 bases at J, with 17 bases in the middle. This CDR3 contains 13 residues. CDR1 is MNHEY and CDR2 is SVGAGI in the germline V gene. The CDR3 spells CASSSPPGPTQYF. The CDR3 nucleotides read TGTGCCAGCAGTTCCCCCCCGGGCCCCACCCAGTATTTT.

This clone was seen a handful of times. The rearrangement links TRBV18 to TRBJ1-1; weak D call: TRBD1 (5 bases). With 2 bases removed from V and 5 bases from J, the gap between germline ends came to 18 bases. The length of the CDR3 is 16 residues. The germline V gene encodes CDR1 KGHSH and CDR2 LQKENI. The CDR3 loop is CASSPTGQGSGTEAFF. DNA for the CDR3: TGTGCCAGCTCACCAACGGGGCAGGGAAGCGGGACTGAAGCTTTCTTT.

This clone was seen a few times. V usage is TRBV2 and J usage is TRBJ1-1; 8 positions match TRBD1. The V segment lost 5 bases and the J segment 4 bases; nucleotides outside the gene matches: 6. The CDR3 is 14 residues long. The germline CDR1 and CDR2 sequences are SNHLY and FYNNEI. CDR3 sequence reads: CASSSQGAGTEAFF. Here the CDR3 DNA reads TGTGCCAGCAGTTCTCAGGGGGCGGGCACTGAAGCTTTCTTT.

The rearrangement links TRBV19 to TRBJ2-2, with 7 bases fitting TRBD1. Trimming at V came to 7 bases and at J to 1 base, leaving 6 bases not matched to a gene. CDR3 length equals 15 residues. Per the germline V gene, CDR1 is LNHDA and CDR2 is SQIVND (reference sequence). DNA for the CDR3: TGTGCCAGTACCCCGGGACAGAAGAACACCGGGGAGCTGTTTTTT. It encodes CASTPGQKNTGELFF.

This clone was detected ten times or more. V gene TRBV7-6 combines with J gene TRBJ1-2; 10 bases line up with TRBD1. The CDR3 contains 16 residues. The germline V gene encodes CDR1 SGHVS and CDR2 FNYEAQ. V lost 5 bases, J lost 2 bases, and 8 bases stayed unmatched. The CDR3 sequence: CASSAYLGQGNYGYTF. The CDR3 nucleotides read TGTGCCAGCAGCGCGTATCTGGGACAGGGGAACTATGGCTACACCTTC.

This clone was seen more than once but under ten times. The CDR3 loop is CASSQRTLLTPNTEAFF. CDR3 sequence (DNA): TGTGCCAGCAGCCAGAGAACCCTCTTGACTCCGAACACTGAAGCTTTCTTT. The V gene is TRBV7-9, the J gene TRBJ1-1, with D unclear. Trimming took off 5 bases at V and 1 base at J, with 20 bases between the two ends. CDR1 and CDR2 from the germline V gene are SEHNR and FQNEAQ (reference sequence). The CDR3 extends over 17 amino acids.

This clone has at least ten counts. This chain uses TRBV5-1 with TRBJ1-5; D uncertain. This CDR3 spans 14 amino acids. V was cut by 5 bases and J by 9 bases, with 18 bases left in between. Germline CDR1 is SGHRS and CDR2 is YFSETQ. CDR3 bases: TGCGCCAGCAGAGTGGACGACGCAAGTCGGCCCCAGCATTTT. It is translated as CASRVDDASRPQHF.

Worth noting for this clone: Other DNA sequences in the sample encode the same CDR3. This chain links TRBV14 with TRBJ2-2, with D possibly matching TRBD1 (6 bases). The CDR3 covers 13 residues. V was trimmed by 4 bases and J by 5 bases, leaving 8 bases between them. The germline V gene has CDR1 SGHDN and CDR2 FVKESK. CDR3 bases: TGTGCCAGCAGCCGTCAGGGGACCGGGGAGCTGTTTTTT. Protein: CASSRQGTGELFF.